The subject of this entry is one TCR beta chain. Each donor was a Caucasian adult residing in Nashville, Tennessee. Libraries were prepared by immunoSEQ multiplex PCR; TCRdb keeps only in-frame clonotypes and omits some of them. The table lists 450,000 or so clones, roughly three quarters of them singletons. The sample originates from a study of shared clonotypes between healthy human individuals. Germline V lookup: CDR1 SGHRS, CDR2 YFSETQ. The CDR3 is 15 residues long. V was trimmed by 4 bases and J by 0 bases, leaving 13 bases between them. The sequence was obtained from a woman aged 40 to 49 in good health. Some clones in this sample may be carry-over from other donors' samples. This chain uses TRBV5-1 with TRBJ1-2, with TRBD1 as a possible D gene (6 bases). Sequencing was carried out using PBMCs. DNA for the CDR3: TGCGCCAGCAGCACACAGGGTGGACCTAACTATGGCTACACCTTC. It codes for CASSTQGGPNYGYTF. Full variable domain (outside the CDR3, taken from reference TRBV5-1 and TRBJ1-2): KAGVTQTPRYLIKTRGQQVTLSCSPISGHRSVSWYQQTPGQGLQFLFEYFSETQRNKGNFPGRFSGRQFSNSRSEMNVSTLELGDSALYLCASSTQGGPNYGYTFGSGTRLTVV.